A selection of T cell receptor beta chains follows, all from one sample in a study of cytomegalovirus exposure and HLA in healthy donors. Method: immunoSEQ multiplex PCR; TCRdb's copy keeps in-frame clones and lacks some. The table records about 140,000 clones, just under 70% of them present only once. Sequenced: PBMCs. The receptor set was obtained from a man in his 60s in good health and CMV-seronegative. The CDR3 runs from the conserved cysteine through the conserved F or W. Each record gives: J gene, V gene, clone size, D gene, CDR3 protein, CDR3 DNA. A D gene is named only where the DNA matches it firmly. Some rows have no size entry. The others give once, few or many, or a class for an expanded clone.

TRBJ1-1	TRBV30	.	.	CAWKLGPLNTEAFF	TGTGCCTGGAAGCTGGGGCCCTTGAACACTGAAGCTTTCTTT
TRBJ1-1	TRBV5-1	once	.	CASSLVLRANTEAFF	TGCGCCAGCAGCTTGGTATTGAGAGCGAACACTGAAGCTTTCTTT
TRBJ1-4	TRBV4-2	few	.	CASSQVGVRGGNEKLFF	TGTGCCAGCAGCCAAGTAGGAGTTAGGGGGGGTAATGAAAAACTGTTTTTT
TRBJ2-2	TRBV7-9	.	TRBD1	CASSPIQTGNELFF	TGTGCCAGCAGCCCCATTCAGACAGGGAATGAGCTGTTTTTT
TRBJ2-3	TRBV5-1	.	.	CASSFGGLNTDTQYF	TGCGCCAGCAGCTTCGGGGGACTCAACACAGATACGCAGTATTTT
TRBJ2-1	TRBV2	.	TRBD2	CASSGTSGSGNEQFF	TGTGCCAGCAGTGGGACTAGCGGGAGTGGCAATGAGCAGTTCTTC
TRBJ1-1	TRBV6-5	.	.	CASRTANTEAFF	TGTGCCAGCAGGACAGCGAACACTGAAGCTTTCTTT
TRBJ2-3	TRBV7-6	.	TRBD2	CASSLAGTSVPDTQYF	TGTGCCAGCAGCTTAGCCGGGACTAGCGTGCCAGATACGCAGTATTTT
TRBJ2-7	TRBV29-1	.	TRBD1	CSVWRTGTGTYEQYF	TGCAGCGTTTGGCGAACCGGGACAGGGACCTACGAGCAGTACTTC
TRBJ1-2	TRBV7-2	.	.	CASSLALAGNYGYTF	TGTGCCAGCAGCTTAGCGCTTGCAGGGAACTATGGCTACACCTTC
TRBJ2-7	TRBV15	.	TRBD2	CATSRGLAGGPEQYF	TGTGCCACCAGCAGAGGGCTAGCGGGAGGTCCCGAGCAGTACTTC
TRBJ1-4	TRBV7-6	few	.	CASSFGRGSANEKLFF	TGTGCCAGCAGCTTTGGAAGGGGATCGGCTAATGAAAAACTGTTTTTT
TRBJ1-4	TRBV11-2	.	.	CASSSQVAAEKLFF	TGTGCCAGCAGCAGTCAGGTCGCAGCCGAAAAACTGTTTTTT
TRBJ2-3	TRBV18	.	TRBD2	CASSSVAGGKVDTQYF	TGTGCCAGCTCATCCGTAGCGGGAGGGAAGGTGGATACGCAGTATTTT
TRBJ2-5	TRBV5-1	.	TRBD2	CASSLAVGGLASETQYF	TGCGCCAGCAGCTTGGCAGTTGGGGGACTAGCGTCAGAGACCCAGTACTTC
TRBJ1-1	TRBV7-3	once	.	CASSLTMLGQGSTEAFF	TGTGCCAGCAGCTTAACAATGCTAGGACAAGGAAGTACTGAAGCTTTCTTT
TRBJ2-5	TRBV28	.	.	CASNIRGAQETQYF	TGTGCCAGCAATATCAGGGGAGCCCAAGAGACCCAGTACTTC
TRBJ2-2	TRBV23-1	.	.	CASRTTGINTGELFF	TGCGCCAGCCGGACGACCGGGATAAACACCGGGGAGCTGTTTTTT
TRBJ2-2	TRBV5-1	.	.	CASSFSGNTGELFF	TGCGCCAGCAGCTTCTCGGGAAACACCGGGGAGCTGTTTTTT
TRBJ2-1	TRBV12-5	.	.	CARPRGPYNEQFF	TGTGCTAGACCCCGAGGGCCTTACAATGAGCAGTTCTTC
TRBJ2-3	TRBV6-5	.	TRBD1	CASSYAGTGGAYTQYF	TGTGCCAGCAGTTACGCCGGGACAGGGGGCGCGTATACGCAGTATTTT
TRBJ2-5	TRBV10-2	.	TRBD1	CASSDMGQGYF	TGCGCCAGCAGTGATATGGGACAGGGGTACTTC
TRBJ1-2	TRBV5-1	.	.	CASSFETVNYGYTF	TGCGCCAGCAGCTTCGAGACTGTGAACTATGGCTACACCTTC
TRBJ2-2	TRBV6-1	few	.	CASGGQADTGELFF	TGTGCCAGCGGGGGACAAGCGGACACCGGGGAGCTGTTTTTT
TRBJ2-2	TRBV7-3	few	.	CASSLSRGSTGELFF	TGTGCCAGCAGCTTAAGCAGGGGTAGCACCGGGGAGCTGTTTTTT
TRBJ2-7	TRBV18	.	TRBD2	CASSAPGTSSYEQYF	TGTGCCAGCTCAGCTCCCGGGACTAGTTCTTACGAGCAGTACTTC
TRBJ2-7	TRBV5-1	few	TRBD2	CASSLFLAGERSYEQYF	TGCGCCAGCAGCTTGTTCCTAGCGGGAGAGCGCTCCTACGAGCAGTACTTC
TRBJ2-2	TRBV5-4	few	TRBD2	CASSLAFGLATGELFF	TGTGCCAGCAGCTTGGCCTTCGGACTAGCGACGGGGGAGCTGTTTTTT
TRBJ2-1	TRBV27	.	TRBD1	CASSLSPGQGPSSYNEQFF	TGTGCCAGCAGTTTATCACCGGGACAGGGGCCTAGCTCCTACAATGAGCAGTTCTTC
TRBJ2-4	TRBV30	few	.	CAWSAKAVAKNIQYF	TGTGCCTGGAGTGCGAAGGCGGTAGCCAAAAACATTCAGTACTTC
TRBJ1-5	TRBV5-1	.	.	CASSLDSYQPQHF	TGCGCCAGCAGTTTAGACAGTTATCAGCCCCAGCATTTT
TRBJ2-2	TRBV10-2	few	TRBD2	CASRLAGDPTGELFF	TGCGCCAGCAGACTAGCGGGAGATCCCACCGGGGAGCTGTTTTTT
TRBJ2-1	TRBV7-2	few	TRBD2	CASSPSFSGKSHNEQFF	TGTGCCAGCAGCCCATCTTTTAGCGGGAAGTCCCACAATGAGCAGTTCTTC
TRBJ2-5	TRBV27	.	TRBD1	CASSWDRGETQYF	TGTGCCAGCAGTTGGGACAGGGGAGAGACCCAGTACTTC
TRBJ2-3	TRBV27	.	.	CASSLLGEVGSTDTQYF	TGTGCCAGCAGTTTGTTGGGGGAGGTAGGAAGCACAGATACGCAGTATTTT
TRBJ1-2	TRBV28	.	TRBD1	CASSTGGWGYTF	TGTGCCAGCAGCACAGGGGGATGGGGCTACACCTTC
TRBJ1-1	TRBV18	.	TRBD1	CASSPLGQRDTEAFF	TGTGCCAGCTCACCATTGGGACAGAGGGACACTGAAGCTTTCTTT
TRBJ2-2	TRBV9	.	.	CASSVNTNTGELFF	TGTGCCAGCAGCGTAAACACGAACACCGGGGAGCTGTTTTTT
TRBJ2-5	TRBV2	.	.	CASSDGGEPQETQYF	TGTGCCAGCAGTGACGGGGGAGAGCCCCAAGAGACCCAGTACTTC
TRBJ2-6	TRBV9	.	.	CASSLPSGANVLTF	TGTGCCAGCAGCCTCCCTTCTGGGGCCAACGTCCTGACTTTC
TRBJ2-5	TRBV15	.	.	CATSSEGDQETQYF	TGTGCCACCAGCAGTGAGGGGGATCAAGAGACCCAGTACTTC
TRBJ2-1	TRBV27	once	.	CASSLLALGEQFF	TGTGCCAGCAGTTTACTGGCCCTCGGGGAGCAGTTCTTC
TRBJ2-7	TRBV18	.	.	CASSPGTTYEQYF	TGTGCCAGCTCACCAGGCACTACATACGAGCAGTACTTC
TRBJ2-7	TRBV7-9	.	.	CASSLASPGGTGLEQYF	TGTGCCAGCAGCTTAGCGTCCCCGGGCGGGACGGGGCTCGAGCAGTACTTC
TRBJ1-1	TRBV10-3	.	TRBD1	CAIRDGTGTEAFF	TGTGCCATCAGAGATGGGACAGGCACTGAAGCTTTCTTT
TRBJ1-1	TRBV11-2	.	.	CASSVQGEAFF	TGTGCCAGCAGCGTGCAGGGGGAAGCTTTCTTT
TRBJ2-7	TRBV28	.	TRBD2	CASTARSGSSGEQYF	TGTGCCAGCACCGCCAGGAGCGGGAGCAGCGGCGAGCAGTACTTC
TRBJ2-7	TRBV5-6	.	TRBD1	CASSFPGTGSYEQYF	TGTGCCAGCAGCTTCCCCGGGACAGGCTCCTACGAGCAGTACTTC
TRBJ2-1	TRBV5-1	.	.	CASSQSSSVNEQFF	TGCGCCAGCAGCCAATCTAGCTCCGTCAATGAGCAGTTCTTC
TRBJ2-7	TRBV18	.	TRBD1	CASSPWDRTDYEQYF	TGTGCCAGCTCACCATGGGACAGGACCGATTACGAGCAGTACTTC
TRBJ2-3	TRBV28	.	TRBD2	CASKTWREGLNTQYF	TGTGCCAGCAAGACGTGGCGGGAGGGCCTGAATACGCAGTATTTT
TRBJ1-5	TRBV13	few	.	CASSRVRNQPQHF	TGTGCCAGCAGCAGAGTCCGCAATCAGCCCCAGCATTTT
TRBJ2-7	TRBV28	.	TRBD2	CASRSIAGGGYEQYF	TGTGCCAGCAGGTCTATAGCGGGAGGAGGCTACGAGCAGTACTTC
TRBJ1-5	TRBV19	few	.	CASTGGLIGNQPQHF	TGTGCCAGTACTGGAGGGCTTATCGGCAATCAGCCCCAGCATTTT
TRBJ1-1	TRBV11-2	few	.	CASSAYRPPNTEAFF	TGTGCCAGCAGCGCGTACAGGCCGCCGAACACTGAAGCTTTCTTT
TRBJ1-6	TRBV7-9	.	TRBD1	CASSLGGQGNSPLHF	TGTGCCAGCAGCTTAGGGGGACAGGGAAATTCACCCCTCCACTTT
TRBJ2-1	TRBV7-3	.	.	CASSWGDSINEQFF	TGTGCCAGCAGCTGGGGGGACTCCATCAATGAGCAGTTCTTC